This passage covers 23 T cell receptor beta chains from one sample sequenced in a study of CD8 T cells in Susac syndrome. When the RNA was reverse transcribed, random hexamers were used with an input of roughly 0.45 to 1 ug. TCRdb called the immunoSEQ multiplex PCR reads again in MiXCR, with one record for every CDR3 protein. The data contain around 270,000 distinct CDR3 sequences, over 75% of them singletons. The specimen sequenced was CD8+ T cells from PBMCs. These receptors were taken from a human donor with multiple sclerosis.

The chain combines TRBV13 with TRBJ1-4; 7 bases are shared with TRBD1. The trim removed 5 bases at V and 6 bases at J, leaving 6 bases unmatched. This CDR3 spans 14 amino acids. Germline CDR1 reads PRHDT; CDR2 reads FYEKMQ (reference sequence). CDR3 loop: CASSIRQGDEKLFF. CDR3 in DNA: TGTGCCAGCAGCATAAGACAGGGAGATGAAAAACTGTTTTTT.

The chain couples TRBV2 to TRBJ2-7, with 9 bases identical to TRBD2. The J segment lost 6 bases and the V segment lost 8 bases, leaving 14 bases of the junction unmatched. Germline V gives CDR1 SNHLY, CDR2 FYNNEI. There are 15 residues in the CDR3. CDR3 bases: TGTGCCAGCCAATACGGGGGCGGGAGGGGTTTCGAGCAGTACTTC. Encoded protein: CASQYGGGRGFEQYF.

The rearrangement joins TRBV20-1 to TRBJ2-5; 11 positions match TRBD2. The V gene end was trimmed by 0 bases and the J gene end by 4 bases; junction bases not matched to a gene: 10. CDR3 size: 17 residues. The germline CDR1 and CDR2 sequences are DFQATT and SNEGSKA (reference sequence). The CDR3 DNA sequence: TGCAGTGCTAGAGATTATAGACTAGCGGGAATCGGAGAGACCCAGTACTTC. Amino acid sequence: CSARDYRLAGIGETQYF.

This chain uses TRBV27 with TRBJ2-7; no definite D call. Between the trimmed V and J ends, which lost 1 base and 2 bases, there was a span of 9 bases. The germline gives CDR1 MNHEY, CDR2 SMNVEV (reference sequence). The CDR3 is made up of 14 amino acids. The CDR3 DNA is TGTGCCAGCAGTTTATTGGGGAAGGCCTACGAGCAGTACTTC. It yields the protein CASSLLGKAYEQYF.

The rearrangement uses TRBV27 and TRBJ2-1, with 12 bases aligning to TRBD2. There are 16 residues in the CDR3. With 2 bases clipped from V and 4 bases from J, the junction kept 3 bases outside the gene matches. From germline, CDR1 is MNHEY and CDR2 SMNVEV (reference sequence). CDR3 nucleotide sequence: TGTGCCAGCAGTTTACGGGGACTAGCGGGTTACAATGAGCAGTTCTTC. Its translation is CASSLRGLAGYNEQFF.

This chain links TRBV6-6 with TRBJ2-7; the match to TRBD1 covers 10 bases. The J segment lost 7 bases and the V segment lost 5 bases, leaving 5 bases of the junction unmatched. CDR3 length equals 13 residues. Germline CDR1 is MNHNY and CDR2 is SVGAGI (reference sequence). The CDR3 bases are TGTGCCAGCAGTGACAGGGGGCCGGGGGAGCAGTACTTC. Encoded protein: CASSDRGPGEQYF.

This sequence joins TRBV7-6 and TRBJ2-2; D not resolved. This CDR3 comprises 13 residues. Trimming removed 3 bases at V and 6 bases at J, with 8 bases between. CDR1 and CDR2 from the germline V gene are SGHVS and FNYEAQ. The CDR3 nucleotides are TGTGCCAGCAGCTTGACGTTCGCCGGGGAGCTGTTTTTT. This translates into CASSLTFAGELFF.

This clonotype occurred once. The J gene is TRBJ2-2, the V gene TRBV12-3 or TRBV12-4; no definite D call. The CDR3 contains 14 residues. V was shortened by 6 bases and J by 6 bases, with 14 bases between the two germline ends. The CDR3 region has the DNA TGTGCCAGCAGCATGGCTACCAGACCCGGGGAGCTGTTTTTT. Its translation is CASSMATRPGELFF.

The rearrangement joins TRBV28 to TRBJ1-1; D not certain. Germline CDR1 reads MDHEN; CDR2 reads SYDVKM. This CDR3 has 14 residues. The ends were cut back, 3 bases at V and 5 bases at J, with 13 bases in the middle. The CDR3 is CASSFGTVRTEAFF. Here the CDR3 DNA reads TGTGCCAGCAGTTTTGGTACAGTACGGACTGAAGCTTTCTTT.

The DNA of the CDR3 is TGTGCCAGCAGCTTGGGAGTTGGGGGCAGGGGCCACGAGCAGTACTTC. It specifies CASSLGVGGRGHEQYF. The chain links TRBV5-8 to TRBJ2-7, with D perhaps TRBD1 (6 bases). Germline V gene lookup returns CDR1 SGHTS and CDR2 YDEGEE. Trimming shortened V by 0 bases and J by 5 bases, and 18 bases separated the two germline ends. The CDR3 spans 16 residues. Supplemented by reference TRBV5-8 and TRBJ2-7, the full variable domain reads EAGVTQSPTHLIKTRGQQATLRCSPISGHTSVYWYQQALGLGLQFLLWYDEGEERNRGNFPPRFSGRQFPNYSSELNVNALELEDSALYLCASSLGVGGRGHEQYFGPGTRLTVT.

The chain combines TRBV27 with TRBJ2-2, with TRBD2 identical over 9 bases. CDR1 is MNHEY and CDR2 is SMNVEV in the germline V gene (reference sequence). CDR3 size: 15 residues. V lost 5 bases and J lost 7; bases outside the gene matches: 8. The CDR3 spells CASSPGLAWNGELFF. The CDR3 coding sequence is TGTGCCAGCAGTCCCGGACTAGCGTGGAACGGGGAGCTGTTTTTT.

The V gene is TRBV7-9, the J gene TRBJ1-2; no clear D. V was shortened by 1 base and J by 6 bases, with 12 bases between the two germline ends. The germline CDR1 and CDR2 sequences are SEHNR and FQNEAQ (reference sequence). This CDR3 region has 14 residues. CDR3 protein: CASSLVGRSNGYTF. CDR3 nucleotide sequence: TGTGCCAGCAGCTTAGTAGGTAGATCCAATGGCTACACCTTC.

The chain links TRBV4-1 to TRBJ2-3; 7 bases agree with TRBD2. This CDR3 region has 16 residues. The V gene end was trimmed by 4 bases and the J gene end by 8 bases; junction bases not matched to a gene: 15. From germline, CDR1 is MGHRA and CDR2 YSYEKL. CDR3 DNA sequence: TGCGCCAGCAGCCCTCACCAGGGACCCCGGGAGGCTACGCAGTATTTT. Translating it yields CASSPHQGPREATQYF.

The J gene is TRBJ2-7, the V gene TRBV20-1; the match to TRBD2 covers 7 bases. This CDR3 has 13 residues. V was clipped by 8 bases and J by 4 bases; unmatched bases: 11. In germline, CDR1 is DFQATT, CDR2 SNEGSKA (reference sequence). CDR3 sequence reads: CSSTSGGGYEQYF. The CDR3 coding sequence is TGCAGTTCGACCTCGGGAGGAGGTTACGAGCAGTACTTC.

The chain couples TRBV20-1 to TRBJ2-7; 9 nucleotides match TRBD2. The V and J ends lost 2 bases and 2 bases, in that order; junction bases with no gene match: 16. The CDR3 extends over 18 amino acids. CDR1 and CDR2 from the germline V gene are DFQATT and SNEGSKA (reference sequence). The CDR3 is CSARPPGLAGFSTYEQYF. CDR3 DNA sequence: TGCAGTGCTAGACCCCCCGGGCTAGCGGGATTTTCTACCTACGAGCAGTACTTC.

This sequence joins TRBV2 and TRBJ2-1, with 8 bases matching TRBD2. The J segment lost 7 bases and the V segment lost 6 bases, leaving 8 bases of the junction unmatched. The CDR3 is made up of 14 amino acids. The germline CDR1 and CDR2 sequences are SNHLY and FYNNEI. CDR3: CASRIVAGPNEQFF. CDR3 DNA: TGTGCCAGCAGGATAGTAGCGGGACCGAATGAGCAGTTCTTC.

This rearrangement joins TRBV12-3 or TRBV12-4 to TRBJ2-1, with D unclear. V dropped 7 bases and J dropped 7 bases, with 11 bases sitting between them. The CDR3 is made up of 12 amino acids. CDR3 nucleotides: TGTGCCAGCACCCCCACTGGTAATGAGCAGTTCTTC. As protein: CASTPTGNEQFF.

The CDR3 coding sequence is TGTGCCAGCAAGGGGGTGCCTAGCCTCGATGAGCAGTTCTTC. It specifies CASKGVPSLDEQFF. The chain is built from TRBV5-6 and TRBJ2-1; maybe TRBD1 (6 bases). The CDR3 runs 14 residues. Germline CDR1 reads SGHDT; CDR2 reads YYEEEE. V shed 6 bases and J shed 8 bases, with 18 bases lying between them.

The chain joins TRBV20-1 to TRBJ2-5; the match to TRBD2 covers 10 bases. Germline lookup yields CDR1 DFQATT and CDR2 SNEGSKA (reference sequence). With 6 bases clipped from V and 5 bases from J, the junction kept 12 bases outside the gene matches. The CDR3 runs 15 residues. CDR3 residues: CSAEDTEREGETQYF. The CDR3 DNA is TGCAGTGCGGAGGACACCGAGCGGGAGGGCGAGACCCAGTACTTC.

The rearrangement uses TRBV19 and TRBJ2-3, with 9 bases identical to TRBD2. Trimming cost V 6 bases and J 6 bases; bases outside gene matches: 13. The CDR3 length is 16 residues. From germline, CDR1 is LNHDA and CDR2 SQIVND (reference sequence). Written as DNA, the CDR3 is TGTGCCAGTAGGGGTAGCGGCGGGAGGGCCTGGGATACGCAGTATTTT. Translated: CASRGSGGRAWDTQYF.

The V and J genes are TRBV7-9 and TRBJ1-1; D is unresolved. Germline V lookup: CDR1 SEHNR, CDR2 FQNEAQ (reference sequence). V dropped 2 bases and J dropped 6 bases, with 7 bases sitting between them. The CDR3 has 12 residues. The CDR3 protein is CASSLLRPEAFF. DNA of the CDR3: TGTGCCAGCAGCTTATTGCGGCCTGAAGCTTTCTTT.

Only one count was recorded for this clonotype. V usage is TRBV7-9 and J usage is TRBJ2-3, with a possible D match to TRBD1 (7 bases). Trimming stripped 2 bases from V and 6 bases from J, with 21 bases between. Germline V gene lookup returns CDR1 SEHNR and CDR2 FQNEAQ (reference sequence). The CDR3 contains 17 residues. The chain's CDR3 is CASSLTYSAPGGDTQYF. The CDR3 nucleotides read TGTGCCAGCAGCTTAACATACAGCGCCCCAGGGGGGGATACGCAGTATTTT.

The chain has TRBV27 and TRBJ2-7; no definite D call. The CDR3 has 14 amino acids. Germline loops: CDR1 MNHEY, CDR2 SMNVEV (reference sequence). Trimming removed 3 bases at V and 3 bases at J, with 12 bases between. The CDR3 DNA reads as TGTGCCAGCAGTTTGTCGGTCGGCGGCTACGAGCAGTACTTC. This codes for CASSLSVGGYEQYF.